Each of the 14 T cell receptor beta chains below was sequenced from the same sample in a study of beta chain features in type 1 diabetes. The whole isolated RNA underwent reverse transcription, so sequencing captured expressed TCRB transcripts. TCRdb's table, derived via immunoSEQ multiplex PCR, lists solely in-frame clones and lacks some. The sample contains 330,000 or so clones, about 14% of which appear only once. The source material was central memory CD4+ T cells from blood. All receptors come from a young man in good health.

The chain couples TRBV11-3 to TRBJ2-7; the D is unclear. There are 13 residues in the CDR3. Germline-derived CDR1 and CDR2 are SGHNT and YENEEA. V gave up 1 base and J gave up 3 bases, with 7 bases separating them. The CDR3: CASSLGHSYEQYF. Here the CDR3 DNA reads TGTGCCAGCAGCTTAGGCCACAGCTACGAGCAGTACTTC.

Only one count was recorded for this clone. CDR3 DNA sequence: TGCGCCAGCAGCCAAGATCGGGACTACCAAGAGACCCAGTACTTC. This sequence encodes CASSQDRDYQETQYF. The J gene is TRBJ2-5, the V gene TRBV4-1; a weak D match, TRBD2 (6 bases). V lost 0 bases, J lost 0 bases, and 8 bases lay in between. This CDR3 comprises 15 residues. Germline CDR1 MGHRA, CDR2 YSYEKL.

This clone was recorded once. The chain has TRBV7-2 and TRBJ1-4; TRBD1 matches at 8 bases. V lost 1 base to trimming and J lost 5 bases; unmatched junction nucleotides: 3. CDR1 SGHTA and CDR2 FQGNSA come from the germline V gene. There are 15 residues in the CDR3. CDR3 in amino acids: CASSLVDRGNEKLFF. CDR3 bases: TGTGCCAGCAGCTTAGTAGACAGGGGAAATGAAAAACTGTTTTTT.

The V gene is TRBV4-3, the J gene TRBJ2-7, with a weak D call TRBD2 (5 bases). Deletions cut 0 bases from V and 2 bases from J, with 17 bases between. The germline V gene encodes CDR1 LGHNA and CDR2 YSLEER. The CDR3 is 17 residues long. The CDR3 reads CASSQDLYLWRPYEQYV. The CDR3 DNA is TGCGCCAGCAGCCAAGACCTTTATCTATGGAGGCCCTACGAGCAGTACGTC.

The chain recombines TRBV5-4 with TRBJ1-1, with D perhaps matching TRBD1 (5 bases). Germline loops: CDR1 SGHNT, CDR2 YYREEE (reference sequence). This CDR3 is 14 amino acids long. The V and J ends lost 4 bases and 1 base respectively, with 11 bases between them. The DNA of the CDR3 is TGTGCCAGCAGCCAACGAGACAGGAACACTGAAGCTTTCTTT. Residues: CASSQRDRNTEAFF.

This clone turned up a few times. The CDR3 DNA sequence: TGTGCCAGCTCACCACCGACAGGGGGGGAGCAGTACGTC. Translating gives CASSPPTGGEQYV. This chain connects TRBV18 to TRBJ2-7; 9 nucleotides agree with TRBD1. V lost 0 bases to trimming and J lost 7 bases; unmatched junction nucleotides: 1. Germline CDR1 is KGHSH and CDR2 is LQKENI. The CDR3 contains 13 residues.

V and J are TRBV7-2 and TRBJ2-2; D is unclear. The germline gives CDR1 SGHTA, CDR2 FQGNSA. V lost 1 base and J 6 bases, leaving 6 bases between the germline ends. The CDR3 consists of 13 residues. CDR3: CASSLGSPGELFF. CDR3 bases: TGTGCCAGCAGCTTAGGGTCTCCCGGGGAGCTGTTTTTT.

To note about this clone: A much larger clone differs from this one at a single base, so this may be a read error. CDR3: CASSQDVGGRRTYTGELFF. CDR3 bases: TGCGCCAGCAGCCAAGATGTAGGTGGGAGGCGGACCTACACCGGGGAGCTGTTTTTT. This chain links TRBV4-1 with TRBJ2-2; D is perhaps TRBD2 (6 bases). CDR3 size: 19 residues. Germline V CDR1 and CDR2: MGHRA, YSYEKL. V gave up 0 bases and J gave up 3 bases, with 20 bases separating them.

This clone turned up a few times. The V and J genes are TRBV11-2 and TRBJ1-2; D uncertain. The V end lost 5 bases, the J end lost 4 bases, and 20 bases lay between the germline ends. The CDR3 extends over 16 amino acids. From germline, CDR1 is SGHAT and CDR2 FQNNGV. The CDR3 is CASSPLRGRTLYGYTF. In nucleotides, the CDR3 is TGTGCCAGCAGCCCCCTGCGTGGCAGGACCCTCTATGGCTACACCTTC.

This sequence joins TRBV7-2 and TRBJ2-1; TRBD2 matches 13 bases. This CDR3 comprises 14 residues. The germline V gene encodes CDR1 SGHTA and CDR2 FQGNSA. The junction had 8 bases not matched to a gene; V was cut back by 10 bases and J by 8 bases. The CDR3 loop reads CAISLAGGQHEQFF. CDR3 DNA sequence: TGTGCCATCTCACTAGCGGGGGGGCAACATGAGCAGTTCTTC.

This clone was seen more than once but under ten times. The chain employs TRBV28 and TRBJ1-1, with 7 bases aligning to TRBD1. V shed 6 bases, J shed 1 base, and the junction held 5 bases outside the gene matches. Per the germline V gene, CDR1 is MDHEN and CDR2 is SYDVKM. The CDR3 has 14 amino acids. CDR3 sequence: CASREQGTNTEAFF. CDR3 coding DNA: TGTGCCAGCAGGGAACAGGGGACGAACACTGAAGCTTTCTTT. Complete variable domain (other parts from reference TRBV28 and TRBJ1-1): DVKVTQSSRYLVKRTGEKVFLECVQDMDHENMFWYRQDPGLGLRLIYFSYDVKMKEKGDIPEGYSVSREKKERFSLILESASTNQTSMYLCASREQGTNTEAFFGQGTRLTVV.

Concerning this clone itself: In the same sample, other DNA sequences code for this CDR3. This chain connects TRBV7-2 to TRBJ1-5; D is undetermined. Germline-derived CDR1 and CDR2 are SGHTA and FQGNSA. The ends were cut back, 0 bases at V and 4 bases at J, with 7 bases in the middle. The length of the CDR3 is 14 residues. The CDR3 reads CASSLAGGNQPQHF. The CDR3, as DNA: TGTGCCAGCAGCTTAGCGGGCGGGAATCAGCCCCAGCATTTT.

This clone was seen only a few times. The gene calls are TRBV7-2 and TRBJ2-1; D might be TRBD2 (5 bases). This CDR3 spans 15 amino acids. The V gene lost 1 base and the J gene lost 5 bases, with 12 bases spanning the gap. The germline gives CDR1 SGHTA, CDR2 FQGNSA. In DNA, the CDR3 is TGTGCCAGCAGCTTAGTTCCGGGGAGTAACAATGAGCAGTTCTTC. Amino acids: CASSLVPGSNNEQFF.

As to this clone: The sample contains more than one DNA sequence encoding this CDR3. The V and J genes are TRBV29-1 and TRBJ2-6; 9 nucleotides line up with TRBD1. CDR3 size: 15 residues. CDR1 and CDR2 from the germline V gene are SQVTM and ANQGSEA. Trimming cost V 5 bases and J 3 bases; bases outside gene matches: 5. The CDR3 here is CSVTTGGGGANVLTF. CDR3 DNA: TGCAGCGTTACGACAGGGGGTGGTGGGGCCAACGTCCTGACTTTC.